This TCR beta chain comes out of a study of blood T cell repertoires in COVID-19. Study at large: Samples came from the United States, Italy and Spain, spanning acute and convalescent COVID-19. PBMCs, B-cell-depleted T cells, or T cells were the source of the cDNA or gDNA that made up the material.

In the original processing: Quantification of nucleated cells was approximated via reference gene primer amplification. Libraries were prepared by immunoSEQ multiplex PCR; TCRdb keeps only in-frame clonotypes and omits some of them. The V and J calls and clone size come from that table; D and trimming were worked out from the DNA. This repertoire shows roughly 250,000 clones, 80% to 90% found once; its top ten account for about 4.8%. There are 17 residues in the CDR3. Unmatched junction bases numbered 11, after V lost 6 bases and J lost 8 bases. Germline assignment: CDR1 LGHNA and CDR2 YSLEER. The specimen was peripheral blood. The receptor comes from a woman in her 70s with acute or convalescent COVID-19. The chain employs TRBV4-3 and TRBJ1-6; the match to TRBD1 covers 12 bases. CDR3 loop: CASSLGTGGAKDSPLHF. The CDR3 DNA reads as TGCGCCAGCAGTCTTGGGACAGGGGGCGCTAAGGATTCACCCCTCCACTTT.